A single T cell receptor beta chain is shown here with its context. The data were taken from a study of blood T cell repertoires in COVID-19. Study context: Acute-phase and convalescent COVID-19 samples originated in the United States, Italy and Spain. Sources were T cells, B-cell-depleted T cells, or PBMCs; the material itself was cDNA or gDNA.

Per the authors' pipeline: Quantification of nucleated cells was approximated via reference gene primer amplification. Repertoires were generated with immunoSEQ multiplex PCR, while TCRdb's copy carries only in-frame clones and drops some. D and trimming were read from the DNA, whereas the V and J calls and clone size are those reported in that table. The data contain 130,000 or so clones, approximately 88% of them seen just once; the ten biggest clones take up roughly a sixth. The TCR originated in a woman of 80 years or more with acute or convalescent COVID-19. Sequenced input: peripheral blood.

The CDR3 bases are TGCGCCAGCAGCAAGGGGACAGGGGAATCCTTTGGCTACACCTTC. Its protein is CASSKGTGESFGYTF. The chain is built from TRBV5-1 and TRBJ1-2; 10 bases match TRBD1. Germline V gene data show CDR1 as SGHRS and CDR2 as YFSETQ. Trimming cost V 4 bases and J 7 bases; bases outside gene matches: 10. The CDR3 contains 15 residues. The full variable domain, completed using reference TRBV5-1 and TRBJ1-2, is KAGVTQTPRYLIKTRGQQVTLSCSPISGHRSVSWYQQTPGQGLQFLFEYFSETQRNKGNFPGRFSGRQFSNSRSEMNVSTLELGDSALYLCASSKGTGESFGYTFGSGTRLTVV.